The 16 T cell receptor beta chains reported below all come from one sample, sequenced in a study of blood T cell repertoires in COVID-19. Some clones are missing from TCRdb's copy, which holds only in-frame ones; the method was immunoSEQ multiplex PCR. The sample has around 190,000 clones, 65% to 90% seen once. Source material: peripheral blood. The receptors here all came from a man in his forties or fifties with active or convalescent COVID-19.

The chain links TRBV6-2 or TRBV6-3 to TRBJ1-1; D unclear. CDR1 is MNHEY, CDR2 SVGEGT, per germline. The CDR3 length is 14 residues. With 6 bases removed from V and 1 base from J, the gap between germline ends came to 12 bases. CDR3 region: CASSSYEENTEAFF. The CDR3 DNA sequence: TGTGCCAGCAGCAGCTATGAGGAGAACACTGAAGCTTTCTTT.

This chain joins TRBV30 and TRBJ1-1, with D perhaps TRBD1 (6 bases). This CDR3 has 14 residues. Germline CDR1 and CDR2: GTSNPN and SVGIG (reference sequence). Trimming cost V 5 bases and J 5 bases, with 18 bases left between them. DNA of the CDR3: TGTGCCTGGTCCTACAGGGTCCTCCGTACTGAAGCTTTCTTT. Its translation: CAWSYRVLRTEAFF.

The chain employs TRBV4-1 and TRBJ2-3; 8 nucleotides align to TRBD2. J was trimmed by 9 bases and V by 0 bases; bases with no gene match: 14. This CDR3 region has 17 residues. CDR1 and CDR2 (germline): MGHRA, YSYEKL. CDR3 amino acids: CASSQDPAGTRDRTQYF. The CDR3 DNA follows: TGCGCCAGCAGCCAAGATCCGGCTGGGACTAGGGATAGGACGCAGTATTTT.

The V gene is TRBV14, the J gene TRBJ2-7; possible D gene TRBD2, 6 bases. The V gene lost 1 base and the J gene lost 2 bases, with 21 bases spanning the gap. From germline, CDR1 is SGHDN and CDR2 FVKESK. The CDR3 is 18 amino acids. CDR3 residues: CASSQAGLLPREPYEQYF. The CDR3 nucleotides are TGTGCCAGCAGCCAAGCGGGACTCCTACCCAGGGAACCCTACGAGCAGTACTTC.

The J gene is TRBJ1-1, the V gene TRBV9; unclear D gene. This CDR3 comprises 14 residues. Per the germline V gene, CDR1 is SGDLS and CDR2 is YYNGEE. V lost 3 bases and J lost 3, with 12 bases in between. The CDR3 loop reads CASSGGVSYTEAFF. For the CDR3, the DNA is TGTGCCAGCAGCGGGGGAGTTTCGTACACTGAAGCTTTCTTT.

The chain links TRBV2 to TRBJ2-7, with 8 bases aligning to TRBD1. Germline values: CDR1 SNHLY, CDR2 FYNNEI. V gave up 7 bases and J gave up 0 bases; unmatched junction bases: 11. This CDR3 is built from 16 residues. The CDR3 here is CASNFAGTGNSYEQYF. The CDR3 nucleotides read TGTGCCAGCAATTTCGCCGGGACAGGCAACTCCTACGAGCAGTACTTC.

V is TRBV5-6 and J is TRBJ1-2, with 9 bases matching TRBD1. The germline CDR1 and CDR2 sequences are SGHDT and YYEEEE. V lost 2 bases and J lost 5; bases outside the gene matches: 7. This CDR3 is 15 amino acids long. As DNA, the CDR3 is TGTGCCAGCAGCTTACAGGGGGCGATGGGTTATGGCTACACCTTC. Protein product: CASSLQGAMGYGYTF. Using reference TRBV5-6 and TRBJ1-2 for the parts outside the CDR3, the full variable domain is DAGVTQSPTHLIKTRGQQVTLRCSPKSGHDTVSWYQQALGQGPQFIFQYYEEEERQRGNFPDRFSGHQFPNYSSELNVNALLLGDSALYLCASSLQGAMGYGYTFGSGTRLTVV.

This clone was found a few times. This chain joins TRBV5-4 and TRBJ2-7; D is possibly TRBD2 (5 bases). CDR3 length: 14 amino acids. Trimming left V 2 bases short and J 6 bases short, with 15 bases between. The germline V gene has CDR1 SGHNT and CDR2 YYREEE (reference sequence). The CDR3 reads CASSLGSELREQYF. Here the CDR3 DNA reads TGTGCCAGCAGCTTAGGTAGCGAGTTACGCGAGCAGTACTTC.

The chain has TRBV19 and TRBJ1-6; TRBD1 matches 9 bases. Germline CDR1 reads LNHDA; CDR2 reads SQIVND (reference sequence). V was clipped by 6 bases and J by 2 bases; unmatched bases: 14. This CDR3 comprises 19 residues. CDR3 protein: CASRSSPGQGVTYNSPLHF. The CDR3 DNA reads as TGTGCCAGTAGAAGCTCACCGGGACAGGGAGTCACCTATAATTCACCCCTCCACTTT.

The gene calls are TRBV6-5 and TRBJ2-3, with 10 bases identical to TRBD2. The CDR3 loop spans 14 amino acids. The germline V gene has CDR1 MNHEY and CDR2 SVGAGI. V was clipped by 6 bases and J by 12 bases; unmatched bases: 12. The CDR3 is CASSPSGLARVQYF. For the CDR3, the DNA is TGTGCCAGCAGCCCCTCGGGACTAGCGCGAGTCCAGTATTTT.

The chain uses TRBV5-1 and TRBJ1-1; D is possibly TRBD1 (5 bases). Trimming shortened V by 0 bases and J by 0 bases, and 12 bases separated the two germline ends. This CDR3 has 16 amino acids. Germline V gene lookup returns CDR1 SGHRS and CDR2 YFSETQ. CDR3 protein: CASSLVSGYMNTEAFF. The CDR3 nucleotides are TGCGCCAGCAGCTTGGTCTCAGGGTACATGAACACTGAAGCTTTCTTT.

The genes are TRBV7-9 and TRBJ1-6, with D unclear. This CDR3 has 13 amino acids. Germline lookup yields CDR1 SEHNR and CDR2 FQNEAQ (reference sequence). Between the trimmed V and J ends, which lost 5 bases and 5 bases, there was a span of 7 bases. CDR3 protein: CASSRGDNSPLHF. The DNA for the CDR3 is TGTGCCAGCAGCCGGGGAGATAATTCACCCCTCCACTTT. Based on the CDR3 plus reference TRBV7-9 and TRBJ1-6, the full variable domain is DTGVSQNPRHKITKRGQNVTFRCDPISEHNRLYWYRQTLGQGPEFLTYFQNEAQLEKSRLLSDRFSAERPKGSFSTLEIQRTEQGDSAMYLCASSRGDNSPLHFGNGTRLTVT.

The chain recombines TRBV28 with TRBJ2-1, with 11 bases lining up with TRBD1. The V and J ends lost 7 bases and 3 bases, in that order; junction bases with no gene match: 5. Germline V gene lookup returns CDR1 MDHEN and CDR2 SYDVKM. CDR3 length: 15 amino acids. CDR3 DNA sequence: TGTGCCAGCAATGAGGGACAGGGGGTCTACAATGAGCAGTTCTTC. Its protein product is CASNEGQGVYNEQFF.

The J gene is TRBJ1-2, the V gene TRBV5-1, with D possibly matching TRBD1 (6 bases). Germline CDR1 and CDR2: SGHRS and YFSETQ. V was clipped by 4 bases and J by 5 bases, with 18 bases between them. The length of the CDR3 is 15 residues. In DNA form, the CDR3 reads TGCGCCAGCAGCCTACAGACAGGCCCTGGATATGGCTACACCTTC. Translation gives CASSLQTGPGYGYTF.

The genes are TRBV20-1 and TRBJ1-6; no clear D. Germline CDR1 DFQATT, CDR2 SNEGSKA (reference sequence). The length of the CDR3 is 13 residues. Trimming cost V 3 bases and J 6 bases, with 9 bases left between them. CDR3 sequence: CSASGQVNSPLHF. For the CDR3, the DNA is TGCAGTGCTAGTGGGCAGGTTAATTCACCCCTCCACTTT.

This clone was seen once. J is TRBJ2-1 and V is TRBV2; maybe TRBD2 (7 bases). The CDR3 extends over 12 amino acids. Germline loops: CDR1 SNHLY, CDR2 FYNNEI. Trimming took off 10 bases at V and 10 bases at J, with 17 bases between the two ends. CDR3 coding DNA: TGTGCCACCCGGGGGCGGGGGAGAGAGCAGTTCTTC. This gives the protein CATRGRGREQFF. The whole variable domain, remainder taken from reference TRBV2 and TRBJ2-1, is EPEVTQTPSHQVTQMGQEVILRCVPISNHLYFYWYRQILGQKVEFLVSFYNNEISEKSEIFDDQFSVERPDGSNFTLKIRSTKLEDSAMYFCATRGRGREQFFGPGTRLTVL.